These 9 T cell receptor beta chains share one sample of origin, sequenced in a study of T cells in Graves' hyperthyroidism and ophthalmopathy. There were TCR beta CDR3 regions amplified from RNA transcripts. TCR CDR3 regions were first amplified by RT-PCR with HTBI primers. TCRdb reprocessed the multiplex PCR reads via MiXCR and lists one record per CDR3 protein. This sample has approximately 370,000 distinct CDR3 sequences, with approximately 17% found just once. Specimen: blood. Source of these receptors: a woman aged 25 to 45 with Graves' hyperthyroidism that later progressed to Graves' ophthalmopathy.

Concerning this clonotype: A much larger clone lies one base from this, so it may be a read error. This sequence joins TRBV28 and TRBJ1-5, with a tentative D call TRBD1 (5 bases). The CDR3 is 16 residues long. Trimming shortened V by 8 bases and J by 4 bases, and 21 bases separated the two germline ends. The germline CDR1 and CDR2 sequences are MDHEN and SYDVKM. CDR3 region: CASGRSAIWGNQPQHF. The CDR3 DNA follows: TGTGCCAGCGGGCGGTCAGCGATTTGGGGGAATCAGCCCCAGCATTTT.

This clonotype was counted a few times. The chain employs TRBV13 and TRBJ2-7; the D is unclear. Germline V gene data show CDR1 as PRHDT and CDR2 as FYEKMQ (reference sequence). There are 13 residues in the CDR3. Trimming removed 3 bases at V and 3 bases at J, with 9 bases between. The DNA for the CDR3 is TGTGCCAGCAGCTTTGGTTCGAACTACGAGCAGTACTTC. Its protein product is CASSFGSNYEQYF.

The chain links TRBV7-2 to TRBJ2-7; 7 nucleotides align to TRBD2. The germline V gene encodes CDR1 SGHTA and CDR2 FQGNSA. Trimming at V came to 5 bases and at J to 4 bases, leaving 11 bases not matched to a gene. The CDR3 loop spans 15 amino acids. The CDR3 DNA sequence: TGTGCCAGCAGCCCAGGCGGGAGCAGATTTTACGAGCAGTACTTC. This sequence encodes CASSPGGSRFYEQYF.

This clonotype occurred many times. The J gene is TRBJ1-2, the V gene TRBV25-1; D is uncertain. The CDR3 length is 14 residues. The germline gives CDR1 MGHDK, CDR2 SYGVNS. V lost 0 bases and J lost 5, with 10 bases in between. The CDR3 loop is CASSEYGFDYGYTF. The DNA for the CDR3 is TGTGCCAGCAGTGAATATGGCTTTGATTATGGCTACACCTTC.

The sample holds many counts of this clonotype. This chain joins TRBV2 and TRBJ2-7; 9 nucleotides align to TRBD1. V dropped 5 bases and J dropped 4; count of bases not matched to a gene: 9. Germline assignment: CDR1 SNHLY and CDR2 FYNNEI. The CDR3 has 15 amino acids. The CDR3 bases are TGTGCCAGCAGTCCTACCCGGGACAGGGAGTACGAGCAGTACTTC. Protein product: CASSPTRDREYEQYF.

This clonotype was observed at least ten times. The V call is TRBV27, the J call TRBJ1-1; the D is unclear. The CDR3 covers 13 residues. CDR1 is MNHEY, CDR2 SMNVEV, per germline (reference sequence). V was shortened by 6 bases and J by 2 bases, with 10 bases between the two germline ends. The CDR3 protein is CASSLGPNTEAFF. The CDR3 DNA sequence: TGTGCCAGCAGCTTAGGTCCCAACACTGAAGCTTTCTTT.

The chain carries TRBV7-2 and TRBJ1-5; no clear D. V shed 5 bases and J shed 2 bases, with 19 bases lying between them. Germline-derived CDR1 and CDR2 are SGHTA and FQGNSA. There are 17 residues in the CDR3. CDR3 sequence: CASSRGVAGFRNQPQHF. Here the CDR3 DNA reads TGTGCCAGCAGCCGAGGAGTAGCGGGTTTTCGCAATCAGCCCCAGCATTTT.

The gene calls are TRBV30 and TRBJ2-1, with 12 nucleotides matching TRBD2. This CDR3 has 13 amino acids. In germline, CDR1 is GTSNPN, CDR2 SVGIG (reference sequence). Unmatched junction bases numbered 5, after V lost 6 bases and J lost 8 bases. CDR3 DNA: TGTGCCTGTGGACTAGCGGGAAGGGATGAGCAGTTCTTC. Its protein product is CACGLAGRDEQFF. The full variable domain, in which reference TRBV30 and TRBJ2-1 provide the parts outside the CDR3, is SQTIHQWPATLVQPVGSPLSLECTVEGTSNPNLYWYRQAAGRGLQLLFYSVGIGQISSEVPQNLSASRPQDRQFILSSKKLLLSDSGFYLCACGLAGRDEQFFGPGTRLTVL.

V is TRBV10-3 and J is TRBJ1-3; weak D call: TRBD1 (6 bases). V was pared by 10 bases and J by 1 base, with 14 bases between. The length of the CDR3 is 14 residues. From germline, CDR1 is ENHRY and CDR2 SYGVKD. The CDR3 here is CATGGGLSGNTIYF. The CDR3 bases are TGTGCCACCGGGGGGGGGCTTTCTGGAAACACCATATATTTT.